These 12 T cell receptor beta chains share one sample of origin, sequenced in a study of T cell responses to AZD1222 COVID-19 vaccine. Generated by immunoSEQ multiplex PCR, the TCRdb table keeps only in-frame clones and is missing some. The sample lists 91,000 or so clones; approximately 90% were seen once. The sequenced sample was peripheral blood, obtained 28 days after the second AZD1222 dose. Receptor source: an adult who received the AZD1222 COVID-19 vaccine.

This clone was detected only once. The rearrangement uses TRBV7-2 and TRBJ2-3; 8 bases map to TRBD2. Germline trimming cut 4 bases from V and 4 bases from J; bases unmatched to any gene: 1. The CDR3 runs 13 residues. CDR1 and CDR2 from the germline V gene are SGHTA and FQGNSA. The CDR3 spells CASSSRGADTQYF. The CDR3 nucleotides are TGTGCCAGCAGCTCGCGGGGGGCAGATACGCAGTATTTT. The full variable domain, completed using reference TRBV7-2 and TRBJ2-3, is GAGVSQSPSNKVTEKGKDVELRCDPISGHTALYWYRQSLGQGLEFLIYFQGNSAPDKSGLPSDRFSAERTGGSVSTLTIQRTQQEDSAVYLCASSSRGADTQYFGPGTRLTVL.

The genes are TRBV27 and TRBJ2-2, with D possibly TRBD2 on 7 matching bases. The CDR3 contains 16 residues. The V end was cut by 4 bases, the J end by 3 bases, with 15 bases between. Germline V gives CDR1 MNHEY, CDR2 SMNVEV (reference sequence). CDR3 loop: CASSSPGRGDTGELFF. CDR3 DNA sequence: TGTGCCAGCAGTTCCCCGGGGAGGGGGGACACCGGGGAGCTGTTTTTT.

The J gene is TRBJ1-4, the V gene TRBV28, with TRBD1 matching 7 bases. CDR1 is MDHEN and CDR2 is SYDVKM in the germline V gene. CDR3 length: 15 amino acids. J was trimmed by 2 bases and V by 3 bases; bases with no gene match: 3. The CDR3 loop is CASSFYRGTNEKLFF. In DNA, the CDR3 is TGTGCCAGCAGTTTTTACAGGGGCACTAATGAAAAACTGTTTTTT.

The chain has TRBV6-4 and TRBJ1-1; 9 bases are shared with TRBD1. The germline V gene has CDR1 MRHNA and CDR2 SNTAGT. V trimming: 0 bases; J trimming: 4 bases; junction bases outside the gene matches: 0. CDR3 length equals 14 residues. The CDR3 sequence is CASSDSDRGTEAFF. The CDR3 coding sequence is TGTGCCAGCAGTGACTCGGACAGGGGCACTGAAGCTTTCTTT.

The chain combines TRBV15 with TRBJ1-6; tentative D call: TRBD1 (5 bases). The CDR3 consists of 14 residues. CDR1 and CDR2 from the germline V gene are LNHNV and YYDKDF (reference sequence). V lost 2 bases to trimming and J lost 9 bases, with 11 bases between them. CDR3 bases: TGTGCCACCAGCAGACAGGGCGGGGGTTCACCCCTCCACTTT. Protein sequence: CATSRQGGGSPLHF.

The chain has TRBV2 and TRBJ2-7; TRBD1 aligns across 9 bases. The germline CDR1 and CDR2 sequences are SNHLY and FYNNEI. The length of the CDR3 is 13 residues. V lost 6 bases and J lost 6; bases outside the gene matches: 6. The CDR3: CASRETGGVEQYF. CDR3 bases: TGTGCCAGCAGGGAGACAGGGGGAGTCGAGCAGTACTTC.

This chain connects TRBV5-4 to TRBJ1-1; D gene ambiguous. Trimming cost V 4 bases and J 2 bases, with 12 bases left between them. CDR1 is SGHNT, CDR2 YYREEE, per germline (reference sequence). The CDR3 is 14 residues long. The CDR3 sequence is CASSHPAGNTEAFF. The CDR3 nucleotides are TGTGCCAGCAGCCACCCGGCGGGTAACACTGAAGCTTTCTTT.

The chain couples TRBV9 to TRBJ1-2; TRBD1 matches at 7 bases. J gave up 7 bases and V 4 bases, and 4 bases lay outside the gene matches. The CDR3 is made up of 12 amino acids. Germline CDR1 reads SGDLS; CDR2 reads YYNGEE. Written as DNA, the CDR3 is TGTGCCAGCAGCACCACAGGGGTTGGCTACACCTTC. Its protein product is CASSTTGVGYTF.

The genes are TRBV10-2 and TRBJ2-7; TRBD2 matches at 10 bases. The CDR3 covers 14 residues. CDR1 and CDR2 from the germline V gene are WSHSY and SAAADI. V lost 4 bases to trimming and J lost 4 bases; unmatched junction nucleotides: 4. CDR3 nucleotides: TGCGCCAGCAGTGTCAGCGGGGGGGCTTACGAGCAGTACTTC. Translated, it gives CASSVSGGAYEQYF.

This sequence joins TRBV7-8 and TRBJ2-3, with 14 positions matching TRBD2. The length of the CDR3 is 18 residues. CDR1 SGHVS and CDR2 FQNEAQ come from the germline V gene. The J segment lost 2 bases and the V segment lost 5 bases, leaving 9 bases of the junction unmatched. The CDR3 DNA follows: TGTGCCAGCAGCCCGACTAGCGGGGGGGATCCACCCACAGATACGCAGTATTTT. Amino acids: CASSPTSGGDPPTDTQYF.

The J gene is TRBJ1-2, the V gene TRBV5-4; D gene ambiguous. Between the trimmed V and J ends, which lost 4 bases and 8 bases, there was a span of 18 bases. Per the germline V gene, CDR1 is SGHNT and CDR2 is YYREEE (reference sequence). The CDR3 sequence is 14 residues long. The CDR3 nucleotides are TGTGCCAGCAGCCCCTCTGCGTCAGGAGGGGGCTACACCTTC. It translates to CASSPSASGGGYTF.

The rearrangement uses TRBV12-5 and TRBJ1-5; 9 positions agree with TRBD1. V dropped 5 bases and J dropped 5; count of bases not matched to a gene: 7. This CDR3 is built from 15 residues. CDR1 is LGHNT and CDR2 is FRNRAP in the germline V gene. The CDR3 DNA reads as TGTGCTAGTGGTACTGGGACAGGGAGGGATCAGCCCCAGCATTTT. Residues: CASGTGTGRDQPQHF.